Shown below are 14 T cell receptor beta chains from a single sample sequenced in a study of post-analysis software for immune sequencing data. Overall study results and limits: Comparison of patients with controls showed about 5 TRBV segments more frequent in patients, TRBV5-6, TRBV5-1 and TRBV20-1 among them.

Researchers reported that TCR beta cDNA libraries carried unique molecular identifiers. TCRdb reprocessed the PCR reads with MiXCR, giving one entry per CDR3 protein. This table holds about 570,000 distinct CDR3 sequences, 30% to 40% found once. These receptors have no known antigen. Sequenced sample: blood. The receptors originated from a girl under 18 with multiple sclerosis.

The V and J genes are TRBV7-2 and TRBJ2-4; D remains ambiguous. V gave up 1 base and J gave up 8 bases, with 9 bases separating them. The CDR3 contains 13 residues. The germline V gene has CDR1 SGHTA and CDR2 FQGNSA. The CDR3 spells CASSLEIHDIQYF. For the CDR3, the DNA is TGTGCCAGCAGCTTAGAGATCCATGACATTCAGTACTTC.

A few counts support this clonotype. The chain has TRBV9 and TRBJ2-2; D is undetermined. The V gene's germline CDR1 is SGDLS and CDR2 YYNGEE. V was clipped by 1 base and J by 7 bases, with 5 bases between them. The CDR3 contains 12 residues. The CDR3 is CASSVLSGELFF. In nucleotides, the CDR3 is TGTGCCAGCAGCGTACTTAGCGGGGAGCTGTTTTTT.

This clonotype was recorded a few times. This chain's CDR3 is CASSLEYKTSQYF. In DNA form, the CDR3 reads TGCGCCAGCAGCTTAGAATACAAGACGTCCCAGTACTTC. The chain uses TRBV5-1 and TRBJ2-5; D is undetermined. Trimming removed 2 bases at V and 9 bases at J, with 14 bases between. CDR1 is SGHRS and CDR2 is YFSETQ in the germline V gene. This CDR3 is 13 amino acids long. Combining the CDR3 with reference TRBV5-1 and TRBJ2-5 gives the whole variable domain KAGVTQTPRYLIKTRGQQVTLSCSPISGHRSVSWYQQTPGQGLQFLFEYFSETQRNKGNFPGRFSGRQFSNSRSEMNVSTLELGDSALYLCASSLEYKTSQYFGPGTRLLVL.

This clonotype was seen a few times. This chain joins TRBV11-2 and TRBJ2-1; 8 positions agree with TRBD2. The CDR3 is 16 residues long. J lost 2 bases, V lost 1 base, and 4 bases had no gene match. CDR1 is SGHAT, CDR2 FQNNGV, per germline. The CDR3 spells CASSLGRGVTYNEQFF. The DNA of the CDR3 is TGTGCCAGCAGCTTAGGGCGGGGGGTCACCTACAATGAGCAGTTCTTC.

This clonotype appeared a few times. The J gene is TRBJ2-3, the V gene TRBV6-5, with D tentatively TRBD1 or TRBD2 (6 bases each). The V gene lost 7 bases and the J gene lost 1 base, with 12 bases spanning the gap. The germline gives CDR1 MNHEY, CDR2 SVGAGI. CDR3 size: 14 residues. CDR3 in amino acids: CASTGGGGTDTQYF. CDR3 DNA sequence: TGTGCCAGCACTGGGGGCGGGGGCACAGATACGCAGTATTTT.

Only a few counts were recorded for this clonotype. The chain links TRBV20-1 to TRBJ1-5, with 9 bases matching TRBD1. V lost 6 bases to trimming and J lost 5 bases; unmatched junction nucleotides: 5. Germline CDR1 and CDR2: DFQATT and SNEGSKA (reference sequence). This CDR3 region has 13 residues. CDR3 DNA sequence: TGCAGTGCCGGACAGGGGTTAGATCAGCCCCAGCATTTT. Protein sequence: CSAGQGLDQPQHF.

There are a few counts of this clonotype. The chain employs TRBV20-1 and TRBJ2-5, with D unclear. TRBJ2-7 matches the DNA end more closely, so the J call is doubtful. Germline values: CDR1 DFQATT, CDR2 SNEGSKA (reference sequence). The CDR3 runs 12 residues. The CDR3 reads CSASPAQNEQYF. CDR3 nucleotides: TGCAGTGCTTCCCCAGCCCAGAACGAGCAGTACTTC.

This chain joins TRBV27 and TRBJ1-5; D remains ambiguous. Germline V gene lookup returns CDR1 MNHEY and CDR2 SMNVEV (reference sequence). This CDR3 region has 13 residues. V lost 5 bases and J 5 bases, leaving 10 bases between the germline ends. The CDR3 protein is CASSPLFDQPQHF. CDR3 nucleotides: TGTGCCAGCAGTCCTCTATTCGATCAGCCCCAGCATTTT.

This chain links TRBV5-1 with TRBJ2-7, with D possibly TRBD1 on 6 matching bases. With 0 bases removed from V and 0 bases from J, the gap between germline ends came to 16 bases. The CDR3 has 17 residues. Germline values: CDR1 SGHRS, CDR2 YFSETQ. The CDR3 is CASSLVLGQRSSYEQYF. The CDR3 nucleotides read TGCGCCAGCAGCTTGGTACTTGGACAGCGGAGCTCCTACGAGCAGTACTTC.

A few counts support this clonotype. V gene TRBV2 combines with J gene TRBJ2-5; 7 positions agree with TRBD1. The CDR3 totals 14 residues. Germline-derived CDR1 and CDR2 are SNHLY and FYNNEI. The J segment lost 1 base and the V segment lost 5 bases, leaving 4 bases of the junction unmatched. The CDR3 loop is CASSIGTVQETQYF. The DNA for the CDR3 is TGTGCCAGCAGTATAGGGACAGTCCAAGAGACCCAGTACTTC. The complete variable domain, with remaining parts taken from reference TRBV2 and TRBJ2-5, reads EPEVTQTPSHQVTQMGQEVILRCVPISNHLYFYWYRQILGQKVEFLVSFYNNEISEKSEIFDDQFSVERPDGSNFTLKIRSTKLEDSAMYFCASSIGTVQETQYFGPGTRLLVL.

Remarks on this clonotype: A junction boundary mismatches the germline segment, possibly from a read error. This chain joins TRBV5-1 and TRBJ2-1; 7 positions agree with TRBD2. Looked up from germline, CDR1 is SGHRS and CDR2 is YFSETQ. The CDR3 contains 15 residues. This CDR3 is CASSLGLAVYNEQFF. DNA for the CDR3: TGTGCCAGCAGCTTAGGGCTAGCGGTCTACAATGAGCAGTTCTTC.

This clonotype was observed once. In DNA, the CDR3 is TGTGCCAGCAGCTCCGACTCGTCATCGCGCCTTCAGTACTTC. Encoded protein: CASSSDSSSRLQYF. The genes are TRBV5-5 and TRBJ2-4; D gene ambiguous. Deletions cut 3 bases from V and 11 bases from J, with 18 bases between. This CDR3 contains 14 residues. From germline, CDR1 is SGHKS and CDR2 YYEKEE (reference sequence).

V and J are TRBV10-1 and TRBJ2-5; the D gene is possibly TRBD2 (6 bases). Trimming pared 0 bases from V and 1 base from J, leaving 6 bases between. Germline values: CDR1 WNHNN, CDR2 SYGVQD (reference sequence). The CDR3 extends over 14 amino acids. CDR3 nucleotide sequence: TGCGCCAGCAGTGAGTCCGGGGGCCAAGAGACCCAGTACTTC. As protein: CASSESGGQETQYF.

The chain couples TRBV10-3 to TRBJ2-1, with 9 bases fitting TRBD1. V shed 6 bases, J shed 8 bases, and the junction held 8 bases outside the gene matches. CDR3 size: 14 residues. Germline V CDR1 and CDR2: ENHRY, SYGVKD. The CDR3 DNA follows: TGTGCCATCAGAGGGACAGGGCGAGTTGATGAGCAGTTCTTC. It yields the protein CAIRGTGRVDEQFF.